One and the same sample provided the 14 T cell receptor beta chains below, sequenced in a study of cytomegalovirus exposure and HLA in healthy donors. Amplification used 60 Vbeta primers and 13 Jbeta primers. TCRdb's table, derived via immunoSEQ multiplex PCR, lists solely in-frame clones and lacks some. The data hold roughly 130,000 clones, with roughly 79% observed a single time. Sequences were obtained from PBMCs. The source is a woman aged 45 to 65 in good health and CMV-seronegative.

The chain has TRBV28 and TRBJ2-5; D remains unclear. CDR3 length equals 11 residues. V lost 3 bases and J lost 5, with 4 bases in between. Germline V lookup: CDR1 MDHEN, CDR2 SYDVKM. CDR3 DNA sequence: TGTGCCAGCAGTTTTCAGGAGACCCAGTACTTC. Protein product: CASSFQETQYF.

The sample holds a few counts of this clone. The CDR3 DNA is TGTGCCACCTCCCCGACAGACTCCTACGAGCAGTACGTC. Amino acid sequence: CATSPTDSYEQYV. V usage is TRBV19 and J usage is TRBJ2-7, with a possible D match to TRBD1 (5 bases). Germline CDR1 reads LNHDA; CDR2 reads SQIVND (reference sequence). V lost 10 bases and J lost 0, with 13 bases in between. There are 13 residues in the CDR3.

The rearrangement joins TRBV6-1 to TRBJ2-1, with D possibly being TRBD1 (5 bases). Per the germline V gene, CDR1 is MNHNS and CDR2 is SASEGT. Deletions cut 7 bases from V and 4 bases from J, with 8 bases between. The CDR3 has 12 amino acids. The CDR3 loop is CASTREYNEQFF. CDR3 sequence (DNA): TGTGCCAGCACCAGGGAATACAATGAGCAGTTCTTC.

The CDR3 DNA sequence: TGTGCCAGCAGCAAAGCAGTTTCTGCTCAGGGGAAAATTGGGAGAGAGCAGTACTTC. Translation gives CASSKAVSAQGKIGREQYF. The chain has TRBV21-1 and TRBJ2-7; whether TRBD1, the table's D call, matches the DNA was not checked. TRBV21-1 is a listed pseudogene. CDR3 length: 19 amino acids.

V and J are TRBV28 and TRBJ2-1, with TRBD1 identical over 10 bases. The CDR3 extends over 16 amino acids. V gave up 6 bases and J gave up 9 bases; unmatched junction bases: 14. Per germline, CDR1 MDHEN and CDR2 SYDVKM. The chain's CDR3 is CASSPVRTGGIGEQFF. Written as DNA, the CDR3 is TGTGCCAGCAGCCCCGTTAGGACAGGGGGGATCGGTGAGCAGTTCTTC.

The DNA for the CDR3 is TGCGCCAGCAGCCAAGAACAGGGGGGGAACACTGAAGCTTTCTTT. Amino acids: CASSQEQGGNTEAFF. The chain employs TRBV4-3 and TRBJ1-1; 8 bases fit TRBD1. Germline CDR1 is LGHNA and CDR2 is YSLEER. The CDR3 spans 15 residues. The V and J ends lost 0 bases and 1 base, in that order; junction bases with no gene match: 1.

The rearrangement uses TRBV28 and TRBJ1-2; 8 bases are a match to TRBD1. CDR3 length: 14 residues. Trimming cost V 5 bases and J 8 bases; bases outside gene matches: 10. The germline gives CDR1 MDHEN, CDR2 SYDVKM. The CDR3 DNA reads TGTGCCAGCAGTCCAGGGGACAGGTTAAAAGGCTACACCTTC. This translates into CASSPGDRLKGYTF.

The J gene is TRBJ1-1, the V gene TRBV10-3, with 12 bases lining up with TRBD1. Trimming at V came to 7 bases and at J to 1 base, leaving 7 bases not matched to a gene. The germline V gene has CDR1 ENHRY and CDR2 SYGVKD. This CDR3 spans 16 amino acids. The CDR3 is CAIKTGTGGWNTEAFF. CDR3 nucleotide sequence: TGTGCCATCAAGACCGGGACAGGGGGCTGGAACACTGAAGCTTTCTTT.

There are a few counts of this clone. The chain is built from TRBV4-2 and TRBJ1-1; unclear D gene. The germline V gene encodes CDR1 LGHNA and CDR2 YNFKEQ. V was clipped by 11 bases and J by 5 bases, with 15 bases between them. The CDR3 is 12 residues long. In nucleotides, the CDR3 is TGTGCCGCCTCAGAAGGAGCGACTGAAGCTTTCTTT. Protein product: CAASEGATEAFF.

The DNA for the CDR3 is TGTGCCAGTGCTGGGGCATTGAACACTGAAGCTTTCTTT. Protein sequence: CASAGALNTEAFF. The chain uses TRBV6-5 and TRBJ1-1; D is possibly TRBD1 (5 bases). CDR1 and CDR2 (germline): MNHEY, SVGAGI. V lost 9 bases, J lost 0 bases, and 11 bases lay in between. The CDR3 has 13 residues.

This sequence joins TRBV12-5 and TRBJ1-5; 7 bases map to TRBD1. Germline V CDR1 and CDR2: LGHNT, FRNRAP. V lost 6 bases, J lost 5 bases, and 22 bases stayed unmatched. The CDR3 length is 19 residues. CDR3 sequence reads: CASGYTKTDRALYHQPQHF. The CDR3 coding sequence is TGTGCTAGTGGCTACACAAAAACTGACAGGGCGCTTTACCATCAGCCCCAGCATTTT.

A few counts support this clone. The rearrangement links TRBV4-2 to TRBJ2-3; TRBD1 aligns across 10 bases. J was trimmed by 6 bases and V by 2 bases; bases with no gene match: 8. This CDR3 contains 16 residues. Germline V gene data show CDR1 as LGHNA and CDR2 as YNFKEQ. In nucleotides, the CDR3 is TGTGCCAGCAGCCAAACCCCGGGACAGGGGTGGGATACGCAGTATTTT. Amino acid sequence: CASSQTPGQGWDTQYF.

This chain links TRBV5-1 with TRBJ2-1, with 12 bases that match TRBD2. V lost 1 base, J lost 5 bases, and 4 bases stayed unmatched. Germline CDR1 reads SGHRS; CDR2 reads YFSETQ. This CDR3 has 16 amino acids. The CDR3 sequence: CASSLLTSGSHNEQFF. The CDR3 bases are TGCGCCAGCAGCTTGTTGACTAGCGGGAGCCACAATGAGCAGTTCTTC. Full variable domain (remainder filled in from reference TRBV5-1 and TRBJ2-1): KAGVTQTPRYLIKTRGQQVTLSCSPISGHRSVSWYQQTPGQGLQFLFEYFSETQRNKGNFPGRFSGRQFSNSRSEMNVSTLELGDSALYLCASSLLTSGSHNEQFFGPGTRLTVL.

The CDR3 spells CASTRGARGRTGELFF. The CDR3 region has the DNA TGTGCCAGCACCCGAGGCGCCAGGGGGCGAACCGGGGAGCTGTTTTTT. The chain carries TRBV5-4 and TRBJ2-2; 8 bases map to TRBD1. The CDR3 is made up of 16 amino acids. V shed 6 bases and J 5 bases; nucleotides not matched to a gene: 12. In germline, CDR1 is SGHNT, CDR2 YYREEE (reference sequence).